Here is one TCR beta chain with its context. Its antigen is not yet known. Qualities for individual bases were not recorded, and no much larger clone is one base off. The data originate from a study of cytomegalovirus exposure and HLA in healthy donors (TCRdb year 2017). For context, the study as a whole: An earlier analysis of approximately 590 of the donors reported roughly 270 Gb of sequence data and 117 million unique TCR beta sequences from some 180 million T cells. Among 300 to 500 genotyped donors of the cohort, an average of roughly 230,000 unique TCR beta nucleotide sequences was sequenced per donor, of which roughly 18% were non-productive. Of the roughly 400 genotyped donors, over 65% fell in the genetic ancestry cluster associated with self-reported Caucasian donors. In a later genetic analysis, genome-wide SNP genotypes for about 55% of the roughly 700 donors were used, and that subset was treated as a discovery cohort. The number of donors typed differed by locus, with about 629-630 for A, B, C, DRB1 and DQB1, over 500 for DQA1, about 610 for DPA1, and about 450 for DPB1. An early release that covered around 590 HLA-typed donors contained around 300 gigabases of sequencing data and approximately 85 million unique TCR sequences. In a later analysis, previously published TCR beta repertoires from 550 to 700 donors were re-analyzed and high-resolution HLA genotyping was added so that TCR occurrence patterns could be studied. In an earlier analysis of roughly 580 of the donors, high-throughput TCR beta sequencing was used to judge whether each TCR beta V gene segment behaved as functional or pseudogenic. The study used immunosequencing to profile the T cell repertoires of around 600 subjects and linked those repertoires to cytomegalovirus serostatus. The aim of the study was to test whether cataloging public T cell receptors could identify signatures of past pathogen exposure. High-throughput TCR immunosequencing, statistical association of individual TCRs with disease status, and machine learning were combined to predict cytomegalovirus infection status. Every discovery cohort repertoire had been produced on one sequencing platform. The later analysis used no new phenotypic data to find candidate immune exposures, relying instead on TCR beta sequences and their occurrence across donors. A handful of DR-DQ haplotypes were handled as single units for association and clustering because linkage in the cohort was strong. Alongside the repertoire data, information on donor age, sex, ethnicity and CMV serostatus was compiled. Both class I and class II loci were covered by HLA typing, at four-digit resolution. A separate validation cohort of over 95 different subjects was used in addition to the roughly 670-subject first cohort. Here is what the overall study found, with its caveats: Only TCR beta chains were sequenced in this cohort, and the absence of alpha or paired-chain data limited detectable features. Because HLA typing was missing for some donors at each locus, association tests included only the typed subset. The classifier was reported to diagnose cytomegalovirus status with high specificity and sensitivity in both the original cohort and the validation cohort. It was suggested by the authors that the approach could potentially be generalized to other disease states and immunological phenotypes. A later genetic analysis reported fewer N-insertions in productive TCRs among donors in an Asian-associated ancestry cluster than the approximately 670-donor mean. The presence/absence analyses assumed that sequencing depth was roughly uniform across donors, and that assumption may not be true. Most TCR sequences were observed very rarely across donors, whereas some public TCRs were present in many individuals. Broadly in line with IMGT annotations, most TCR beta V segments showed up in productive rearrangements about 87% or about 30% of the time in an earlier analysis of several hundred of the donors. The study listed over 150 TCR beta chains as associated with cytomegalovirus. In a later analysis, 16,951 TCR beta sequences were associated with specific HLA alleles at a false discovery rate of 0.05. The sequencing pipeline was judged likely to have produced a cluster of highly shared sequence variants as a technical artifact. A further reported finding was that TCR beta sequences accurately predicted the HLA-A and HLA-B alleles for most subjects in the first cohort. In vitro tests confirmed that three of the cytomegalovirus-associated TCR beta chains recognize cytomegalovirus antigens. In a later analysis, TCR association rates were found to vary across HLA loci, with the most associated TCRs seen for DRB1 alleles and the fewest for HLA-C alleles. A later analysis reported that several top co-occurrence clusters appeared linked to parvovirus B19, influenza, CMV and Epstein-Barr virus. The only immune exposure information available for the cohort was CMV serostatus. In a later analysis, HLA-associated TCR beta chains showed more clonal expansion and lower generation probabilities than non-associated chains that were equally common. Most CMV-associated TCR beta chains appeared to be HLA-restricted in a later analysis, and the HLA associations seemed to be driven largely by CMV exposure. Because counts were too low, about 18 rarely observed V segments, including chromosome 9 orphons, were left out of the earlier analysis of some 600 of the donors. Linkage disequilibrium might explain the correlated functional status among segregating V segments, but an unknown experimental factor could not be excluded. V-gene and J-gene trimming of TCR beta chains was associated with a missense DCLRE1C variant in a later genetic analysis, and the association was replicated in an independent cohort. Strong co-occurrence of HLA alleles, especially DR and DQ, made assigning TCR associations to individual alleles difficult. Because the 87-base-pair reads could not distinguish some IMGT-functional V segments, including TRBV6-2 and TRBV6-3, those segments were excluded.

The library was prepared using the immunoSEQ multiplex PCR assay. The multiplex PCR relied on a mix of 60 forward primers for TCR Vbeta segments and 13 reverse primers for TCR Jbeta segments. The CDR3 region of rearranged TCR beta genes was amplified from genomic DNA with a multiplex PCR assay. On the Illumina HiSeq System, the amplified TCR beta libraries were sequenced as 87-base-pair reads. The original pipeline was this. A later analysis tallied 80 million to 95 million unique TCR beta chains across the 666 repertoires, and about 10 million of those chains were shared by two or more donors. Raw reads were error-corrected and collapsed into unique sequences with a nearest-neighbor algorithm that merged closely related sequences to remove PCR and sequencing errors. V, D and J gene segments were assigned by aligning CDR3 sequences to IMGT reference sequences. For a sequence to be retained, a match of at least six nucleotides was required to both a V gene segment and a J gene segment. A rearrangement counted as productive if the CDR3 had no stop codons and remained in frame with V and J, and every other rearrangement counted as non-productive. CDR3 was defined according to IMGT convention as the region running from the second conserved V-encoded cysteine to the conserved J-encoded phenylalanine. Sequences without an unambiguous match to a single V gene segment were excluded from the earlier analysis of about 600 of the donors. An earlier analysis of around 600 of the donors classified V segments as functional when productive rearrangements were above 56.7% and as segregating when the standard deviation between donors was above 5%. A statistical classification framework was built for diagnosing cytomegalovirus status from the catalog of TCR beta chain sequences. V and J gene assignment, in a later analysis, came from comparing TCR nucleotide sequences with IMGT/GENE-DB human TR gene sequences. The TCRdist pipeline was used in a later analysis to assign CDR3 sequences and most-parsimonious VDJ recombination scenarios. In a later analysis, every TCR beta chain was defined by the combination of its CDR3 amino acid sequence and its V-gene family, and reads without a unique V-gene family were dropped. As a way to deal with suspected cross-contamination and a sequencing artifact, a later analysis dropped hundreds of nucleotide sequences that were highly shared and had low generation probability. For each public chain, a later analysis derived a clonal expansion index from normalized ranks of inferred template counts within each repertoire. A later analysis computed generation probabilities with a VDJ recombination model fitted to out-of-frame rearrangements, and checked the results against IGoR. In a later analysis, TCR-TCR, TCR-HLA and TCR-CMV co-occurrence was scored with hypergeometric tests, and a repertoire-size bias correction was applied to TCR pairs. In a later analysis, false discovery rates were estimated by permuting HLA or CMV assignments 20 times. A later analysis grouped co-occurring TCRs with DBSCAN, adding TCRdist sequence similarity when clustering within HLA-allele-positive subsets. Repertoires with fewer than 30,000 or more than 120,000 public chains, plus five repertoires with anomalous nucleotide sharing, were excluded from co-occurrence clustering. TCRdb limited this immuneACCESS table to in-frame rearrangements with V and J called. A share of clones is missing; checked studies link under half to unresolved V genes, and the rest is unexplained. The DNA gave D and trimming, while V, J and clone size come from that table. This sample has 150,000 to 200,000 clones in its table, and approximately 85% of those were observed once. The ten top clones hold about a tenth of the sample.

The cohort was made up of 666 healthy bone marrow donors. At the time of sampling, every cohort member was nominally healthy, though immune exposures that went unrecorded were likely present. The donor tested CMV seropositive, placing the donor among the 250 to 300 seropositive members of the cohort. A peripheral blood sample was collected from each donor, and TCR beta sequencing was performed on peripheral blood mononuclear cells. The Qiagen DNeasy Blood Extraction Kit was used to extract genomic DNA from the blood cell samples. Trimming at the junction amounts to 0 bases on V and 3 bases on J, and the germline ends lie 15 bases apart. Counted from cysteine to phenylalanine, this CDR3 has 16 amino acids. Kept here is only the CDR3 DNA, which spans 48 bases and is read in frame from base 1. The germline V gene gives CDR1 as SGHDN and CDR2 as FVKESK.

The sequence links TRBV14 to TRBJ2-7, and TRBD2 may be the D gene, going by 7 matching bases. The sequencing sample was made of PBMCs. The sequence came from a young man in good health and CMV-seropositive. The DNA reads TGTGCCAGCAGCCAAGATTGGGGGGGCCGTATCTACGAGCAGTACTTC. The encoded protein is CASSQDWGGRIYEQYF.